This T cell receptor beta chain was sequenced for a study of blood T cells in healthy people across ages. The study's findings and limits: Diversity was higher, and naive CD4+ cells more numerous, in long-lived donors than in aged donors.

Primers used in a second PCR of roughly 7 to 12 cycles were a sample-barcoded 5' primer and a J-beta primer mix. TCRdb used MiXCR to reprocess the 5' RACE reads, holding one entry per CDR3 protein. The sample carries approximately 600,000 distinct CDR3 sequences, 58% recorded once. A word on this clonotype: What it binds is not known.

CDR1 and CDR2 (germline): MNHEY, SVGAGI. V lost 5 bases, J lost 4 bases, and 5 bases stayed unmatched. This CDR3 comprises 14 residues. About 10 milliliters was the volume of peripheral blood drawn from each donor. The extraction recovered at least 5.5 micrograms of total RNA per sample. This chain joins TRBV6-5 and TRBJ1-2; 9 nucleotides match TRBD1. This sequence was found in a man between 60 and 75 years old in good health. Sample: blood. The CDR3 DNA follows: TGTGCCAGCAGTACACAGGGGGCCGCCTATGGCTACACCTTC. As protein: CASSTQGAAYGYTF.